The next 23 T cell receptor beta chains were all read from a single sample in a study of cytomegalovirus exposure and HLA in healthy donors. Sequencing was performed with immunoSEQ multiplex PCR; in TCRdb, only in-frame clones are kept and a portion is missing. The sample includes 150,000 or so clones, around four fifths of them seen just once. The specimen was PBMCs. The receptors come from a man between 25 and 39 years old in good health and CMV-seropositive.

This chain links TRBV7-9 with TRBJ1-1, with 8 bases aligning to TRBD1. This CDR3 spans 15 amino acids. J was trimmed by 6 bases and V by 3 bases; bases with no gene match: 9. Germline CDR1 and CDR2: SEHNR and FQNEAQ (reference sequence). CDR3 DNA sequence: TGTGCCAGCAGCTTGTCGGACAGGGTATCACCTGAAGCTTTCTTT. It translates to CASSLSDRVSPEAFF.

The J gene is TRBJ1-5, the V gene TRBV2, with D tentatively TRBD1 (5 bases). The CDR3 totals 13 residues. V was cut by 5 bases and J by 7 bases, with 12 bases left in between. From germline, CDR1 is SNHLY and CDR2 FYNNEI. The CDR3 is CASSLAGGQPQHF. CDR3 nucleotide sequence: TGTGCCAGCAGTTTGGCCGGGGGGCAGCCCCAGCATTTT.

This chain connects TRBV7-3 to TRBJ2-5; 7 bases are shared with TRBD1. Per germline, CDR1 SGHTA and CDR2 FQGTGA. The CDR3 sequence is 15 residues long. Unmatched junction bases numbered 9, after V lost 3 bases and J lost 5 bases. The CDR3 region has the DNA TGTGCCAGCAGCTTCGCAGGGGGATCGGGGGAGACCCAGTACTTC. The encoded protein is CASSFAGGSGETQYF.

V usage is TRBV14 and J usage is TRBJ2-5; D remains unclear. V lost 4 bases and J 0 bases, leaving 6 bases between the germline ends. Germline V gene data show CDR1 as SGHDN and CDR2 as FVKESK. The CDR3 loop spans 13 amino acids. The CDR3 loop reads CASSLRYQETQYF. The CDR3 nucleotides are TGTGCCAGCAGCCTACGGTACCAAGAGACCCAGTACTTC.

This clone was observed once. V usage is TRBV4-3 and J usage is TRBJ2-1; a weak D match, TRBD1 (6 bases). The CDR3 has 15 residues. Trimming removed 0 bases at V and 12 bases at J, with 18 bases between. CDR1 is LGHNA, CDR2 YSLEER, per germline. CDR3 in amino acids: CASSQDMAGEPRQFF. For the CDR3, the DNA is TGCGCCAGCAGCCAAGATATGGCAGGGGAGCCACGGCAGTTCTTC.

The chain links TRBV10-2 to TRBJ1-6; possibly TRBD1 for D (6 bases). CDR3 size: 13 residues. V gave up 8 bases and J gave up 7 bases, with 12 bases separating them. Looked up from germline, CDR1 is WSHSY and CDR2 is SAAADI. The CDR3 loop reads CASDRSGNSPLHF. For the CDR3, the DNA is TGCGCCAGCGACAGGTCCGGGAATTCACCCCTCCACTTT.

As to this clone: The sample contains more than one DNA sequence encoding this CDR3. The V call is TRBV6-5, the J call TRBJ2-3, with D maybe TRBD2 (6 bases). The V and J ends lost 2 bases and 0 bases respectively, with 9 bases between them. Germline CDR1 reads MNHEY; CDR2 reads SVGAGI. The CDR3 covers 15 residues. The CDR3 reads CASSYGGTSTDTQYF. The CDR3 nucleotides read TGTGCCAGCAGTTACGGGGGGACTAGCACAGATACGCAGTATTTT.

Concerning this clone itself: Additional DNA sequences in this sample encode the identical CDR3. The V gene is TRBV5-1, the J gene TRBJ2-3, with D tentatively TRBD2 (5 bases). Germline V gives CDR1 SGHRS, CDR2 YFSETQ. The CDR3 is 13 amino acids. V gave up 0 bases and J gave up 6 bases, with 8 bases separating them. The CDR3 sequence: CASSLGPGDTQYF. In nucleotides, the CDR3 is TGCGCCAGCAGCTTGGGACCGGGGGATACGCAGTATTTT.

The chain recombines TRBV7-9 with TRBJ2-7; 7 bases map to TRBD1. CDR3 length equals 14 residues. V shed 5 bases, J shed 4 bases, and the junction held 8 bases outside the gene matches. The V gene's germline CDR1 is SEHNR and CDR2 FQNEAQ (reference sequence). The CDR3 nucleotides are TGTGCCAGCAGCCCCGACAGGGATAGGTACGAGCAGTACTTC. Translation: CASSPDRDRYEQYF.

The CDR3 DNA reads as TGTGCCAGCAGCTTGGCGGGGGCCGAGCAGTACTTC. Its translation is CASSLAGAEQYF. The rearrangement uses TRBV7-2 and TRBJ2-7; weak D call: TRBD2 (7 bases). Germline CDR1 is SGHTA and CDR2 is FQGNSA. The CDR3 extends over 12 amino acids. The ends were cut back, 3 bases at V and 6 bases at J, with 9 bases in the middle.

V usage is TRBV10-2 and J usage is TRBJ2-3, with TRBD2 matching over 15 bases. Trimming cost V 10 bases and J 4 bases; bases outside gene matches: 15. The CDR3 sequence is 18 residues long. The germline V gene encodes CDR1 WSHSY and CDR2 SAAADI. The CDR3 loop reads CATRRGLAGGPFADTQYF. The CDR3 DNA reads TGCGCCACAAGACGAGGACTAGCGGGGGGGCCTTTCGCAGATACGCAGTATTTT.

The chain couples TRBV11-1 to TRBJ2-5, with a possible D match to TRBD2 (5 bases). Trimming pared 6 bases from V and 5 bases from J, leaving 19 bases between. The CDR3 runs to 15 residues. The V gene's germline CDR1 is SGHAT and CDR2 FQDESV (reference sequence). CDR3 sequence: CASSSGSGKWETQYF. CDR3 nucleotides: TGTGCCAGCAGTTCGGGGTCAGGAAAATGGGAGACCCAGTACTTC.

V and J are TRBV6-5 and TRBJ2-3; TRBD2 agrees at 7 bases. This CDR3 region has 16 residues. V lost 2 bases, J lost 2 bases, and 7 bases stayed unmatched. Germline loops: CDR1 MNHEY, CDR2 SVGAGI. CDR3 loop: CASSYVAGDYTDTQYF. For the CDR3, the DNA is TGTGCCAGCAGTTACGTTGCGGGGGACTACACAGATACGCAGTATTTT.

This rearrangement joins TRBV9 to TRBJ2-1, with a possible D match to TRBD1 (6 bases). Trimming shortened V by 3 bases and J by 4 bases, and 11 bases separated the two germline ends. This CDR3 has 14 residues. Per the germline V gene, CDR1 is SGDLS and CDR2 is YYNGEE. CDR3 in DNA: TGTGCCAGCAGCGCCATAACAGGGTACAATGAGCAGTTCTTC. It translates to CASSAITGYNEQFF.

The rearrangement uses TRBV5-1 and TRBJ2-5; 10 bases fit TRBD2. This CDR3 spans 17 amino acids. Germline trimming cut 4 bases from V and 5 bases from J; bases unmatched to any gene: 14. CDR1 is SGHRS, CDR2 YFSETQ, per germline. The CDR3 loop is CASSSGLAALGAETQYF. As DNA, the CDR3 is TGCGCCAGCAGCAGTGGACTAGCGGCGTTAGGTGCGGAGACCCAGTACTTC.

This chain joins TRBV19 and TRBJ1-6; possibly TRBD1 for D (5 bases). V was pared by 6 bases and J by 7 bases, with 25 bases between. Germline CDR1 is LNHDA and CDR2 is SQIVND (reference sequence). The CDR3 covers 18 residues. The CDR3 coding sequence is TGTGCCAGTAGGCAGATGACGGGGGGTTGGTCTACAAATTCACCCCTCCACTTT. This translates into CASRQMTGGWSTNSPLHF. Full variable domain (missing parts from reference TRBV19 and TRBJ1-6): DGGITQSPKYLFRKEGQNVTLSCEQNLNHDAMYWYRQDPGQGLRLIYYSQIVNDFQKGDIAEGYSVSREKKESFPLTVTSAQKNPTAFYLCASRQMTGGWSTNSPLHFGNGTRLTVT.

The chain employs TRBV7-9 and TRBJ1-1, with TRBD1 identical over 7 bases. V lost 7 bases and J lost 7; bases outside the gene matches: 3. Germline-derived CDR1 and CDR2 are SEHNR and FQNEAQ (reference sequence). The CDR3 is made up of 11 amino acids. The CDR3 sequence: CASKGAVEAFF. The CDR3 coding sequence is TGTGCCAGCAAGGGGGCGGTTGAAGCTTTCTTT.

To note about this clone: An end of the junction does not agree with germline; a read error may underlie this. This rearrangement joins TRBV25-1 to TRBJ1-1; D is unclear. Germline V gives CDR1 MGHDK, CDR2 SYGVNS. The CDR3 is 8 residues long. CDR3 residues: CARSEAFF. The CDR3 coding sequence is TGTGCCAGGAGTGAAGCTTTCTTT.

The chain links TRBV7-2 to TRBJ2-3, with 8 positions matching TRBD2. The ends lost 2 bases at V and 2 bases at J; junction bases unmatched: 3. This CDR3 has 15 amino acids. CDR1 SGHTA and CDR2 FQGNSA come from the germline V gene. CDR3 amino acids: CASSLSGGPTDTQYF. The CDR3 bases are TGTGCCAGCAGCTTAAGCGGGGGCCCCACAGATACGCAGTATTTT.

The chain is built from TRBV9 and TRBJ2-1; TRBD2 matches at 8 bases. After removal of 4 bases from V and 6 bases from J, the junction contained 9 bases not matched to a gene. In germline, CDR1 is SGDLS, CDR2 YYNGEE. The CDR3 is 15 residues long. The chain's CDR3 is CASSLGLVPLNEQFF. The CDR3 bases are TGTGCCAGCAGCCTGGGACTAGTCCCCCTCAATGAGCAGTTCTTC.

The chain joins TRBV6-5 to TRBJ2-7; TRBD2 aligns across 8 bases. Germline assignment: CDR1 MNHEY and CDR2 SVGAGI. With 6 bases clipped from V and 3 bases from J, the junction kept 10 bases outside the gene matches. The CDR3 extends over 15 amino acids. This chain's CDR3 is CASRLGPGLGYEQYF. The CDR3 region has the DNA TGTGCCAGCAGACTCGGCCCGGGACTAGGCTACGAGCAGTACTTC.

The chain carries TRBV5-1 and TRBJ1-3; 8 bases map to TRBD1. There are 15 residues in the CDR3. Per germline, CDR1 SGHRS and CDR2 YFSETQ. Losses at the gene ends were 3 bases for V and 2 bases for J; bases not matched to a gene: 4. This chain's CDR3 is CASSSDRGAGNTIYF. The CDR3, as DNA: TGCGCCAGCAGCTCCGACAGGGGAGCTGGAAACACCATATATTTT.

In its sample, this clone was seen once. The CDR3 region is CASSLSQNTGELFF. In DNA, the CDR3 is TGTGCCAGCAGCTTGAGTCAGAACACCGGGGAGCTGTTTTTT. The chain couples TRBV7-6 to TRBJ2-2; D call uncertain. Trimming cost V 3 bases and J 1 base, with 6 bases left between them. The CDR3 is 14 amino acids. The germline V gene encodes CDR1 SGHVS and CDR2 FNYEAQ. The entire variable domain, with the rest obtained from reference TRBV7-6 and TRBJ2-2, is as follows: GAGVSQSPRYKVTKRGQDVALRCDPISGHVSLYWYRQALGQGPEFLTYFNYEAQQDKSGLPNDRFSAERPEGSISTLTIQRTEQRDSAMYRCASSLSQNTGELFFGEGSRLTVL.